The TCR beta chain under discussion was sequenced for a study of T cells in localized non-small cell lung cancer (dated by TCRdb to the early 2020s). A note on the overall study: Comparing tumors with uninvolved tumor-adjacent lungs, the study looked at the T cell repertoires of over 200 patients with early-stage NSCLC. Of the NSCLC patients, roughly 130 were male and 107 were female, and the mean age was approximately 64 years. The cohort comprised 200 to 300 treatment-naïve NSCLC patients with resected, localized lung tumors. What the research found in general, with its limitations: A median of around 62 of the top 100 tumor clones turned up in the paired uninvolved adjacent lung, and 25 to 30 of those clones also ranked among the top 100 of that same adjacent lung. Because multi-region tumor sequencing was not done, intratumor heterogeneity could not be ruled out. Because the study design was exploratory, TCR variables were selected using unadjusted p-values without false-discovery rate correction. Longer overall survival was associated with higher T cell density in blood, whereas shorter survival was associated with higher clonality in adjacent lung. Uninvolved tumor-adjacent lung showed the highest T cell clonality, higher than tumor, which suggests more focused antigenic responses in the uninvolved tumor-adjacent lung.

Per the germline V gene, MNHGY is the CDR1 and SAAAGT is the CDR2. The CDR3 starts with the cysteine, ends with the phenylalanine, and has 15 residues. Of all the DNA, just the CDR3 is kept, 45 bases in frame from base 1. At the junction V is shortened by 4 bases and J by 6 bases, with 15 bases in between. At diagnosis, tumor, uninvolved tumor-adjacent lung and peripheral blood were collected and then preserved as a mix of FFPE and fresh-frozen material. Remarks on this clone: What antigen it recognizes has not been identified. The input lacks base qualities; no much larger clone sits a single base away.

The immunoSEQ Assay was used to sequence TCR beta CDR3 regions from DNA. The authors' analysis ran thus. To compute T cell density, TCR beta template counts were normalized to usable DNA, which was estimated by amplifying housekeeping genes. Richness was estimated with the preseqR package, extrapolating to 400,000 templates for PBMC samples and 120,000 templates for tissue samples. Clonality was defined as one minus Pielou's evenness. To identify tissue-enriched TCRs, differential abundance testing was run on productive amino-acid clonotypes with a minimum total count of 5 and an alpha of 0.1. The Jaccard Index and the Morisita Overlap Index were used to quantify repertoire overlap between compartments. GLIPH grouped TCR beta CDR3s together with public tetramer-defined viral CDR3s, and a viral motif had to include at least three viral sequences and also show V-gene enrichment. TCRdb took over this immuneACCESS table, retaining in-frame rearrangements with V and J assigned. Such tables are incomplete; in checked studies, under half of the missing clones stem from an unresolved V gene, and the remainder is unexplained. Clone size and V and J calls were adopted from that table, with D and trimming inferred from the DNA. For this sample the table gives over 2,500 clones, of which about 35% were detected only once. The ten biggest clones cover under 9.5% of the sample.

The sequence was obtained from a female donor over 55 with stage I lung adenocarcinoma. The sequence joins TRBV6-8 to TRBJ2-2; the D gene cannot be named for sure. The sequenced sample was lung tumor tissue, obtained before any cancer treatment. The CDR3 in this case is CASSLAPIQAGELFF. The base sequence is TGTGCCAGCAGTTTGGCCCCCATCCAGGCCGGGGAGCTGTTTTTT.